This T cell receptor (beta chain) is drawn from a study of TIL therapy for anti-PD-1-resistant metastatic lung cancer. Background on the study: Tumors carried a median 1.5 non-synonymous mutations per megabase. Overall study results and limits: The cohort had more treatment-naive, never-smoker and oncogene-addicted patients than typical.

The libraries were made with immunoSEQ v3. Assay: immunoSEQ multiplex PCR; the TCRdb copy retains only in-frame clones and omits some. The sample carries tens of thousands of clones, less than 80% recorded once. The time point denotes: pre-treatment sample, taken before nivolumab and TIL therapy. Only a few counts were recorded for this clone. What it binds is not known. From germline, CDR1 is LNHDA and CDR2 SQIVND (reference sequence). J was trimmed by 6 bases and V by 2 bases; bases with no gene match: 2. This CDR3 comprises 13 residues. The sequence was collected from a woman aged 25 to 80 with non-small cell lung cancer. The specimen comprised blood, sampled at baseline. This sequence joins TRBV19 and TRBJ1-2; 8 positions match TRBD1. The CDR3 reads CASSIRTGHGYTF. The CDR3 DNA follows: TGTGCCAGTAGTATAAGGACAGGGCATGGCTACACCTTC.